Each of the 12 T cell receptor beta chains below was sequenced from the same sample in a study of T cell responses to AZD1222 COVID-19 vaccine. Profiling relied on immunoSEQ multiplex PCR, and the TCRdb table lists in-frame clones only, not all of them. The table includes around 140,000 clones, just under 95% detected once. The sequences come from peripheral blood, collected on day 0 of AZD1222 vaccination. The receptors here all came from an adult in good health.

This sequence joins TRBV18 and TRBJ1-2; TRBD1 matches 9 bases. V lost 3 bases, J lost 3 bases, and 5 bases stayed unmatched. The CDR3 sequence is 15 residues long. CDR1 KGHSH and CDR2 LQKENI come from the germline V gene. DNA for the CDR3: TGTGCCAGCTCACCTGGGGACAGGGTGGACTATGGCTACACCTTC. Translated, it gives CASSPGDRVDYGYTF.

This sequence joins TRBV9 and TRBJ2-5; D uncertain. In germline, CDR1 is SGDLS, CDR2 YYNGEE. V was cut by 1 base and J by 5 bases, with 12 bases left in between. The CDR3 length is 14 residues. In nucleotides, the CDR3 is TGTGCCAGCAGCGTATCCCCCTCCTGGGAGACCCAGTACTTC. Translation: CASSVSPSWETQYF. Using reference TRBV9 and TRBJ2-5 for the parts outside the CDR3, the full variable domain is DSGVTQTPKHLITATGQRVTLRCSPRSGDLSVYWYQQSLDQGLQFLIQYYNGEERAKGNILERFSAQQFPDLHSELNLSSLELGDSALYFCASSVSPSWETQYFGPGTRLLVL.

This clone showed up just a few times. The rearrangement links TRBV9 to TRBJ1-5; D is unclear. CDR3 length equals 13 residues. Deletions cut 4 bases from V and 3 bases from J, with 8 bases between. CDR1 is SGDLS and CDR2 is YYNGEE in the germline V gene. This chain's CDR3 is CASSPAPNQPQHF. The CDR3 coding sequence is TGTGCCAGCAGCCCCGCCCCCAATCAGCCCCAGCATTTT.

V and J are TRBV5-4 and TRBJ2-1; weak D call: TRBD1 (5 bases). This CDR3 has 11 residues. The V gene lost 3 bases and the J gene lost 9 bases, with 7 bases spanning the gap. CDR1 SGHNT and CDR2 YYREEE come from the germline V gene (reference sequence). The CDR3 protein is CASSSRAEQFF. The CDR3 DNA is TGTGCCAGCAGCTCCAGGGCTGAGCAGTTCTTC. The variable domain in full, with the rest retrieved from reference TRBV5-4 and TRBJ2-1, is ETGVTQSPTHLIKTRGQQVTLRCSSQSGHNTVSWYQQALGQGPQFIFQYYREEENGRGNFPPRFSGLQFPNYSSELNVNALELDDSALYLCASSSRAEQFFGPGTRLTVL.

This chain uses TRBV6-5 with TRBJ1-2; possible D gene TRBD1, 6 bases. V was trimmed by 7 bases and J by 3 bases, leaving 15 bases between them. The CDR3 sequence is 14 residues long. Germline CDR1 and CDR2: MNHEY and SVGAGI. The CDR3, as DNA: TGTGCCAGCACCGAGGTGAGACAGGACTATGGCTACACCTTC. Residues: CASTEVRQDYGYTF.

This clone was observed a few times. The chain employs TRBV24-1 and TRBJ1-1, with TRBD1 identical over 8 bases. Looked up from germline, CDR1 is KGHDR and CDR2 is SFDVKD. The CDR3 contains 15 residues. V lost 4 bases, J lost 4 bases, and 7 bases stayed unmatched. The CDR3, as DNA: TGTGCCACCAGTGACTCCGGACAGGGCCCCACTGAAGCTTTCTTT. It yields the protein CATSDSGQGPTEAFF.

The rearrangement uses TRBV6-5 and TRBJ1-2; the match to TRBD1 covers 7 bases. V lost 6 bases and J lost 7; bases outside the gene matches: 11. The CDR3 has 14 residues. Germline V gives CDR1 MNHEY, CDR2 SVGAGI. Here the CDR3 DNA reads TGTGCCAGCAGACCGGGACAGTACACTTCTGGCTACACCTTC. The encoded protein is CASRPGQYTSGYTF.

The chain carries TRBV5-1 and TRBJ2-1, with 8 nucleotides matching TRBD2. The ends lost 3 bases at V and 6 bases at J; junction bases unmatched: 8. From germline, CDR1 is SGHRS and CDR2 YFSETQ. This CDR3 contains 15 residues. This CDR3 is CASSSRTSYGNEQFF. DNA of the CDR3: TGCGCCAGCAGCTCCCGGACTAGCTATGGCAATGAGCAGTTCTTC.

The rearrangement links TRBV29-1 to TRBJ2-5; 8 nucleotides match TRBD1. CDR1 and CDR2 from the germline V gene are SQVTM and ANQGSEA. The CDR3 runs to 15 residues. The J segment lost 5 bases and the V segment lost 3 bases, leaving 11 bases of the junction unmatched. The DNA for the CDR3 is TGCAGCGTTGAGTTTAGACAGGGGCTAACGGAGACCCAGTACTTC. It yields the protein CSVEFRQGLTETQYF. The full variable domain, in which reference TRBV29-1 and TRBJ2-5 provide the parts outside the CDR3, is SAVISQKPSRDICQRGTSLTIQCQVDSQVTMMFWYRQQPGQSLTLIATANQGSEATYESGFVIDKFPISRPNLTFSTLTVSNMSPEDSSIYLCSVEFRQGLTETQYFGPGTRLLVL.

This clone appeared a few times. The chain links TRBV7-2 to TRBJ1-4; tentative D call: TRBD1 (5 bases). Per germline, CDR1 SGHTA and CDR2 FQGNSA. This CDR3 is built from 15 residues. The V end was cut by 1 base, the J end by 7 bases, with 13 bases between. CDR3 sequence: CASSLDRLGGEKLFF. CDR3 DNA sequence: TGTGCCAGCAGCTTAGATCGGCTGGGGGGTGAAAAACTGTTTTTT. Full variable domain (missing parts from reference TRBV7-2 and TRBJ1-4): GAGVSQSPSNKVTEKGKDVELRCDPISGHTALYWYRQSLGQGLEFLIYFQGNSAPDKSGLPSDRFSAERTGGSVSTLTIQRTQQEDSAVYLCASSLDRLGGEKLFFGSGTQLSVL.

The V call is TRBV7-2, the J call TRBJ1-3; D remains unclear. In germline, CDR1 is SGHTA, CDR2 FQGNSA. CDR3 length: 16 residues. The V end lost 1 base, the J end lost 10 bases, and 20 bases lay between the germline ends. As DNA, the CDR3 is TGTGCCAGCAGCTTAGTAGCTGGACCTTGGACGGGAACCATATATTTT. Its protein product is CASSLVAGPWTGTIYF.

J is TRBJ1-1 and V is TRBV19; D uncertain. CDR3 length: 13 amino acids. Trimming left V 3 bases short and J 0 bases short, with 5 bases between. Looked up from germline, CDR1 is LNHDA and CDR2 is SQIVND (reference sequence). CDR3 DNA sequence: TGTGCCAGTAGTATGGGCCTGAACACTGAAGCTTTCTTT. Its protein is CASSMGLNTEAFF.